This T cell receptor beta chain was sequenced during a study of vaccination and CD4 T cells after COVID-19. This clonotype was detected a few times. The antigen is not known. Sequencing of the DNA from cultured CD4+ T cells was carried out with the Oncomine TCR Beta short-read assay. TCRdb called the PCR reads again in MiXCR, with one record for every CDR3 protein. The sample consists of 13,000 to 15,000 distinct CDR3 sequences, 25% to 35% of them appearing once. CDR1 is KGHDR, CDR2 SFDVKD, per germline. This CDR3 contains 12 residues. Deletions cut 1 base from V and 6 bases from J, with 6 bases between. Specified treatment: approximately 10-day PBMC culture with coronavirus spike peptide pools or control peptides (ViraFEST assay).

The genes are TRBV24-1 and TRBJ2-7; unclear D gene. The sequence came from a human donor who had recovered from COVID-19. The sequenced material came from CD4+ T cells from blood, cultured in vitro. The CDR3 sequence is CATSDLAVEQYF. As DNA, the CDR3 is TGTGCCACCAGTGATTTAGCAGTCGAGCAGTACTTC.